Below, 3 T cell receptor beta chains from the same sample are listed, as sequenced in a study of blood T cell repertoires in COVID-19. Clones were read by immunoSEQ multiplex PCR, and TCRdb kept only the in-frame ones, dropping some. The sample yields some 130,000 clones, less than 90% seen once. Source material: PBMCs or T cells enriched from blood (not recorded which). The origin of the receptors is a man aged 35-49 years with acute COVID-19.

This clone has just one count. The J gene is TRBJ2-7, the V gene TRBV18; TRBD2 agrees at 7 bases. This CDR3 comprises 17 residues. The germline gives CDR1 KGHSH, CDR2 LQKENI. V lost 0 bases to trimming and J lost 4 bases; unmatched junction nucleotides: 12. This CDR3 reads CASSPPTAGGSTYEQYF. In DNA, the CDR3 is TGTGCCAGCTCACCACCCACAGCTGGCGGGAGTACTTACGAGCAGTACTTC.

This chain connects TRBV7-2 to TRBJ2-7, with 9 positions matching TRBD2. V was pared by 4 bases and J by 4 bases, with 8 bases of the junction left unmatched. The CDR3 totals 15 residues. In germline, CDR1 is SGHTA, CDR2 FQGNSA. CDR3 in DNA: TGTGCCAGCAGCTACCTAGCGGGATTCGGGTACGAGCAGTACTTC. As protein: CASSYLAGFGYEQYF.

The chain employs TRBV5-1 and TRBJ2-1; the match to TRBD2 covers 10 bases. Germline lookup yields CDR1 SGHRS and CDR2 YFSETQ. The CDR3 consists of 16 residues. V lost 2 bases and J lost 5; bases outside the gene matches: 7. The CDR3 region is CASSLLAGGDNNEQFF. DNA of the CDR3: TGCGCCAGCAGCTTATTAGCGGGGGGCGATAACAATGAGCAGTTCTTC.